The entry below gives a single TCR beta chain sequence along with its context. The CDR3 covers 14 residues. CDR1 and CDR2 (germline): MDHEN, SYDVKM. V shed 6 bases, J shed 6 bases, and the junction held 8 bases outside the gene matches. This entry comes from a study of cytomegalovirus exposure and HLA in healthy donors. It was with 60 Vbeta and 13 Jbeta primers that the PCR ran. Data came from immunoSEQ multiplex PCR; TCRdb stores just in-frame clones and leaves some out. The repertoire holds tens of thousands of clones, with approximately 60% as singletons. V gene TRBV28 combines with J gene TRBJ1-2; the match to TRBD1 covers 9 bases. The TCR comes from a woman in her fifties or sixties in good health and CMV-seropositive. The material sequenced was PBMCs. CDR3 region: CASSRPDRGDGYTF. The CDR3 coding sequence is TGTGCCAGCAGCCGCCCGGACAGGGGCGATGGCTACACCTTC.